Below, 5 T cell receptor beta chains from the same sample are listed, as sequenced in a study of blood T cell repertoires in COVID-19. The data were produced by immunoSEQ multiplex PCR, yet TCRdb's version contains in-frame clones alone and is incomplete. This sample carries about 230,000 clones, approximately 90% of them seen once, and the ten largest clones take more than 10%. The sequenced sample was PBMCs or T cells enriched from blood (not recorded which). The receptors here all came from a man aged 25 to 40 who had recovered from COVID-19.

This chain connects TRBV5-1 to TRBJ2-7; D ambiguous. Between the trimmed V and J ends, which lost 1 base and 2 bases, there was a span of 10 bases. Germline CDR1 and CDR2: SGHRS and YFSETQ. The CDR3 spans 14 residues. CDR3 sequence (DNA): TGCGCCAGCAGCTTGTGGCCCCAGACCTACGAGCAGTACTTC. Its translation: CASSLWPQTYEQYF.

V is TRBV6-4 and J is TRBJ2-2; unclear D gene. CDR1 and CDR2 (germline): MRHNA, SNTAGT. V lost 6 bases and J lost 4, with 6 bases in between. This CDR3 region has 12 residues. The CDR3 region is CASRRSTGELFF. CDR3 sequence (DNA): TGTGCCAGCAGAAGGAGCACCGGGGAGCTGTTTTTT.

This clone was seen a single time. The chain carries TRBV2 and TRBJ1-6; D is unclear. Germline V lookup: CDR1 SNHLY, CDR2 FYNNEI. The CDR3 extends over 12 amino acids. The V and J ends lost 11 bases and 9 bases respectively, with 14 bases between them. The CDR3 reads CARGSGLSPLHF. The CDR3 DNA reads as TGTGCCCGCGGATCGGGTCTTTCACCCCTCCACTTT.

V usage is TRBV9 and J usage is TRBJ1-2; no firm D call. V dropped 3 bases and J dropped 0 bases, with 9 bases sitting between them. The germline CDR1 and CDR2 sequences are SGDLS and YYNGEE. The CDR3 is 14 amino acids. The CDR3, as DNA: TGTGCCAGCAGCGCACAGACGGCTAACTATGGCTACACCTTC. It codes for CASSAQTANYGYTF.

The chain has TRBV2 and TRBJ2-1; 8 bases map to TRBD2. Germline assignment: CDR1 SNHLY and CDR2 FYNNEI. Trimming took 5 bases from V and 4 from J; bases not matched to a gene: 10. The CDR3 runs 16 residues. Here the CDR3 reads CASSPVTGTRYNEQFF. Written as DNA, the CDR3 is TGTGCCAGCAGTCCCGTGACCGGGACTAGATACAATGAGCAGTTCTTC. Complete variable domain (other parts from reference TRBV2 and TRBJ2-1): EPEVTQTPSHQVTQMGQEVILRCVPISNHLYFYWYRQILGQKVEFLVSFYNNEISEKSEIFDDQFSVERPDGSNFTLKIRSTKLEDSAMYFCASSPVTGTRYNEQFFGPGTRLTVL.